The 20 T cell receptor beta chains in this list originate from one sample, sequenced in a study of control samples from healthy donors and cancer patients (dated by TCRdb to 2020 to 2021). Library preparation was by the immunoSEQ multiplex PCR assay. The table was pulled from immuneACCESS by TCRdb, which kept in-frame rearrangements only. Such tables lose some clones; where checked, under half of the loss comes from unresolved V genes, and the rest has no known cause. The table for this sample lists 110,000 to 150,000 clones; under 95% of them were counted only once. The ten biggest clones cover under 15% of the sample. Source material: blood. These receptors were taken from a middle-aged man in good health.

This chain connects TRBV2 to TRBJ2-4; D gene unclear. V was shortened by 4 bases and J by 3 bases, with 7 bases between the two germline ends. Germline CDR1 and CDR2: SNHLY and FYNNEI. This CDR3 is built from 13 residues. The CDR3 region has the DNA TGTGCCAGCAGTGTGGGGATCAAAAACATTCAGTACTTC. Protein sequence: CASSVGIKNIQYF. Based on the CDR3 plus reference TRBV2 and TRBJ2-4, the full variable domain is EPEVTQTPSHQVTQMGQEVILRCVPISNHLYFYWYRQILGQKVEFLVSFYNNEISEKSEIFDDQFSVERPDGSNFTLKIRSTKLEDSAMYFCASSVGIKNIQYFGAGTRLSVL.

The chain uses TRBV29-1 and TRBJ2-1, with 9 bases matching TRBD2. The germline V gene encodes CDR1 SQVTM and CDR2 ANQGSEA. Germline trimming cut 4 bases from V and 9 bases from J; bases unmatched to any gene: 7. This CDR3 is built from 13 residues. The CDR3 sequence: CSVVPAGGPEQFF. DNA of the CDR3: TGCAGCGTTGTCCCAGCGGGAGGTCCTGAGCAGTTCTTC.

In this sample, this clone turned up once. The chain employs TRBV29-1 and TRBJ1-1; weak D call: TRBD1 (5 bases). V was shortened by 7 bases and J by 1 base, with 7 bases between the two germline ends. The germline V gene has CDR1 SQVTM and CDR2 ANQGSEA. The CDR3 runs 11 residues. In DNA form, the CDR3 reads TGCAGCGCAGGGTCGAACACTGAAGCTTTCTTT. Translating gives CSAGSNTEAFF.

This chain uses TRBV11-3 with TRBJ2-2; D gene ambiguous. There are 13 residues in the CDR3. Germline CDR1 SGHNT, CDR2 YENEEA. Trimming took off 4 bases at V and 7 bases at J, with 10 bases between the two ends. The CDR3 here is CASSSFNGGELFF. CDR3 DNA: TGTGCCAGCAGCTCCTTCAACGGCGGGGAGCTGTTTTTT.

DNA for the CDR3: TGCGCCAGCAGCTTGGGGGGACAGGGTAGCTACGAGCAGTACTTC. Its translation is CASSLGGQGSYEQYF. This chain uses TRBV5-1 with TRBJ2-7; 9 bases are a match to TRBD1. After removal of 0 bases from V and 3 bases from J, the junction contained 4 bases not matched to a gene. Germline assignment: CDR1 SGHRS and CDR2 YFSETQ. The CDR3 has 15 residues.

This chain joins TRBV15 and TRBJ1-5, with a possible D match to TRBD1 (5 bases). CDR3 size: 16 residues. V lost 0 bases to trimming and J lost 4 bases, with 13 bases between them. Germline loops: CDR1 LNHNV, CDR2 YYDKDF (reference sequence). This chain's CDR3 is CATSRDLGGRNQPQHF. In nucleotides, the CDR3 is TGTGCCACCAGCAGAGATCTCGGGGGACGGAATCAGCCCCAGCATTTT. Full variable domain (outside the CDR3, taken from reference TRBV15 and TRBJ1-5): DAMVIQNPRYQVTQFGKPVTLSCSQTLNHNVMYWYQQKSSQAPKLLFHYYDKDFNNEADTPDNFQSRRPNTSFCFLDIRSPGLGDTAMYLCATSRDLGGRNQPQHFGDGTRLSIL.

The CDR3 here is CASSIGTKVRSYEQYF. In nucleotides, the CDR3 is TGTGCCAGTAGTATTGGTACCAAGGTCAGAAGCTACGAGCAGTACTTC. The chain recombines TRBV19 with TRBJ2-7; D call uncertain. Trimming cost V 3 bases and J 3 bases, with 18 bases left between them. Germline V gene data show CDR1 as LNHDA and CDR2 as SQIVND (reference sequence). The CDR3 extends over 16 amino acids. The whole variable domain, filled in from reference TRBV19 and TRBJ2-7, reads DGGITQSPKYLFRKEGQNVTLSCEQNLNHDAMYWYRQDPGQGLRLIYYSQIVNDFQKGDIAEGYSVSREKKESFPLTVTSAQKNPTAFYLCASSIGTKVRSYEQYFGPGTRLTVT.

This clone has a single count. J is TRBJ1-1 and V is TRBV27, with a weak D call TRBD1 (5 bases). The CDR3 has 14 residues. The V end lost 5 bases, the J end lost 7 bases, and 17 bases lay between the germline ends. Germline CDR1 is MNHEY and CDR2 is SMNVEV (reference sequence). DNA of the CDR3: TGTGCCAGCAGTCCCTCTTGGACAAGACATGAAGCTTTCTTT. This encodes CASSPSWTRHEAFF.

This chain links TRBV10-2 with TRBJ1-2; 8 bases match TRBD1. The V and J ends lost 6 bases and 4 bases, in that order; junction bases with no gene match: 4. The CDR3 totals 13 residues. The germline CDR1 and CDR2 sequences are WSHSY and SAAADI. CDR3 region: CASSATGGYGYTF. CDR3 sequence (DNA): TGCGCCAGCAGCGCTACAGGGGGCTATGGCTACACCTTC.

This sequence joins TRBV14 and TRBJ2-5; TRBD1 aligns across 7 bases. With V trimmed by 4 bases and J by 5 bases, 4 bases remained unmatched. The CDR3 length is 13 residues. Germline V CDR1 and CDR2: SGHDN, FVKESK. The CDR3 nucleotides are TGTGCCAGCAGCCCGGACAGGCTGGAGACCCAGTACTTC. This codes for CASSPDRLETQYF.

On this clone itself: Different DNA sequences within this sample yield the same CDR3. The CDR3 sequence is CASSLSGQGAGELFF. The DNA for the CDR3 is TGCGCCAGCAGCTTGTCGGGACAGGGGGCTGGGGAGCTGTTTTTT. The rearrangement links TRBV5-1 to TRBJ2-2; 12 bases are a match to TRBD1. The ends lost 1 base at V and 8 bases at J; junction bases unmatched: 3. Germline assignment: CDR1 SGHRS and CDR2 YFSETQ. This CDR3 has 15 residues. The full variable domain, with the rest looked up from reference TRBV5-1 and TRBJ2-2, is KAGVTQTPRYLIKTRGQQVTLSCSPISGHRSVSWYQQTPGQGLQFLFEYFSETQRNKGNFPGRFSGRQFSNSRSEMNVSTLELGDSALYLCASSLSGQGAGELFFGEGSRLTVL.

This clone was seen a single time. The V call is TRBV19, the J call TRBJ2-7, with a weak D call TRBD1 (6 bases). V dropped 3 bases and J dropped 6 bases, with 9 bases sitting between them. The CDR3 runs to 12 residues. Germline values: CDR1 LNHDA, CDR2 SQIVND (reference sequence). The CDR3 DNA sequence: TGTGCCAGTAGTATGGTGGGGGCCGAGCAGTACTTC. It is translated as CASSMVGAEQYF.

This chain connects TRBV11-3 to TRBJ2-3; D remains ambiguous. V was cut by 3 bases and J by 4 bases, with 5 bases left in between. Germline V gene data show CDR1 as SGHNT and CDR2 as YENEEA. CDR3 length: 12 residues. The CDR3 DNA follows: TGTGCCAGCAGCTTGGGATCAGATACGCAGTATTTT. Translation gives CASSLGSDTQYF.

This chain uses TRBV6-2 or TRBV6-3 with TRBJ1-5; D not resolved. Trimming left V 2 bases short and J 6 bases short, with 8 bases between. CDR1 is MNHEY, CDR2 SVGEGT, per germline. The CDR3 sequence is 13 residues long. The CDR3 protein is CASSYDSGQPQHF. In DNA, the CDR3 is TGTGCCAGCAGTTACGATTCAGGTCAGCCCCAGCATTTT.

The rearrangement joins TRBV18 to TRBJ2-3; weak D call: TRBD1 (6 bases). CDR1 is KGHSH, CDR2 LQKENI, per germline. The CDR3 loop spans 18 amino acids. The V end lost 3 bases, the J end lost 2 bases, and 21 bases lay between the germline ends. The CDR3: CASSPYRVGNSLTDTQYF. The CDR3 DNA sequence: TGTGCCAGCTCACCCTACAGGGTTGGGAATTCTCTCACAGATACGCAGTATTTT.

The chain has TRBV18 and TRBJ2-2, with a possible D match to TRBD1 (5 bases). V was cut by 5 bases and J by 3 bases, with 13 bases left in between. This CDR3 comprises 15 residues. The germline V gene encodes CDR1 KGHSH and CDR2 LQKENI. CDR3 in amino acids: CASSSRQPDTGELFF. CDR3 sequence (DNA): TGTGCCAGCTCATCCCGACAGCCAGACACCGGGGAGCTGTTTTTT.

The chain combines TRBV7-9 with TRBJ1-1; TRBD1 might be the D (6 bases). The germline V gene has CDR1 SEHNR and CDR2 FQNEAQ (reference sequence). Trimming pared 5 bases from V and 1 base from J, leaving 23 bases between. The CDR3 is 18 amino acids. The CDR3 here is CASSVLPAGVKKNTEAFF. CDR3 sequence (DNA): TGTGCCAGCAGCGTTCTTCCAGCAGGGGTGAAGAAGAACACTGAAGCTTTCTTT.

V usage is TRBV5-6 and J usage is TRBJ1-5, with TRBD1 as a possible D gene (5 bases). This CDR3 has 15 residues. Germline CDR1 SGHDT, CDR2 YYEEEE. V lost 3 bases, J lost 0 bases, and 10 bases lay in between. As DNA, the CDR3 is TGTGCCAGCAGCTGGAGCACAGGTAGCAATCAGCCCCAGCATTTT. Protein: CASSWSTGSNQPQHF.

This chain connects TRBV10-3 to TRBJ2-2; D not resolved. The CDR3 has 13 amino acids. V lost 6 bases and J lost 5, with 10 bases in between. Germline V gene lookup returns CDR1 ENHRY and CDR2 SYGVKD. The CDR3: CAIRPLGTGELFF. In DNA, the CDR3 is TGTGCCATCAGACCCTTAGGAACCGGGGAGCTGTTTTTT.

The chain combines TRBV2 with TRBJ1-2, with D tentatively TRBD1 (6 bases). Germline assignment: CDR1 SNHLY and CDR2 FYNNEI. The CDR3 runs 13 residues. Trimming left V 4 bases short and J 7 bases short, with 13 bases between. CDR3: CASSARGVVGYTF. The CDR3 DNA is TGTGCCAGCAGTGCGAGGGGGGTCGTTGGCTACACCTTC.